The source of this T cell receptor beta chain is a study of tumor-infiltrating lymphocytes in primary liver carcinoma. Study as a whole: Ranging in age from 30 to 69 years, the patients were men and women. Samples yielded about 3.5 to 8 million productive TCRbeta reads, similar across tissue types.

As concerns this clonotype: The antigen remains undetermined. Sequence at one end of the junction differs from germline and may be a read error.

This CDR3 has 19 amino acids. Germline lookup yields CDR1 SGHKS and CDR2 YYEKEE (reference sequence). For each extraction, RNA and DNA were obtained together from approximately 20-30 mg of unsorted bulk tissue. Study results and limitations: Tumors had a significantly higher top-250-clone fraction than blood (p = 0.039). Presence in all five tumor regions was observed for only about 8-24% of top clones.

The authors made TCR beta cDNA from around 500 ng total RNA with a constant-region primer. Modified slightly, ARM-PCR produced TCR beta libraries over three nested multiplex PCR rounds. The first two PCR rounds used TRBV1-TRBV30 forward primers with a C-beta reverse primer, nine to eleven cycles each. Each CDR3 protein is one row after TCRdb ran MiXCR on the multiplex PCR reads. The top ten hold 19% of the sample, which has tens of thousands of distinct CDR3 sequences, 65% to 80% seen once. This receptor was obtained from a man aged 40-55 years with primary liver carcinoma and hepatitis B virus infection. The chain has TRBV5-5 and TRBJ2-1, with TRBD2 identical over 10 bases. The material sequenced was liver tumor tissue from sampling region 1. Described subset: tumor region T1, superior pole. The DNA for the CDR3 is TGTGCCAGGAGCCTGAAAATGCTAGCGGGGGCAAGTTCCTACAATGGGCAGTTCTTC. This encodes CARSLKMLAGASSYNGQFF.